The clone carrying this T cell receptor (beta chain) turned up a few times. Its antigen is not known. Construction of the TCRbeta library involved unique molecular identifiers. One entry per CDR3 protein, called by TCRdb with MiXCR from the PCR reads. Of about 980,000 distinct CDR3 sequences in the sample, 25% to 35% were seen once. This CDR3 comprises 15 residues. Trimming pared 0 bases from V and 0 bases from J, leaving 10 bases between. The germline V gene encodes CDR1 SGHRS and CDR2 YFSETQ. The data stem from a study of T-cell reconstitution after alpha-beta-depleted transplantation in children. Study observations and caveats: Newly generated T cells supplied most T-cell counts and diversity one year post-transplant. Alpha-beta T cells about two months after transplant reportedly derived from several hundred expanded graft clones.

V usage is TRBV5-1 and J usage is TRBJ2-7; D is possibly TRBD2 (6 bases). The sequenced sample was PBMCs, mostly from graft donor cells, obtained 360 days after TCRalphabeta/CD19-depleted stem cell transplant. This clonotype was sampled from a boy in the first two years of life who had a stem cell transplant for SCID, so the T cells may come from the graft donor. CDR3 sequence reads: CASSLEAGSSYEQYF. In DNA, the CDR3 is TGCGCCAGCAGCTTGGAGGCGGGAAGCTCCTACGAGCAGTACTTC. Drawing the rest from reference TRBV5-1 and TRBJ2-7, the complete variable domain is KAGVTQTPRYLIKTRGQQVTLSCSPISGHRSVSWYQQTPGQGLQFLFEYFSETQRNKGNFPGRFSGRQFSNSRSEMNVSTLELGDSALYLCASSLEAGSSYEQYFGPGTRLTVT.